The clone carrying this T cell receptor (beta chain) was detected many times. Its antigen is currently unknown. The time point here: sample taken at primary tumor resection. Tumor, nontumor lung or frozen PBMC supplied whole RNA that was sequenced unsorted. This entry belongs to a study of spatial heterogeneity in lung cancer. Whole-study context: Alpha-chain detections were consistently fewer than beta-chain detections among the sequences.

Trimming stripped 2 bases from V and 8 bases from J, with 13 bases between. This CDR3 region has 13 residues. The germline CDR1 and CDR2 sequences are SGHNT and YYREEE (reference sequence). General study points: Whereas they appeared in blood less at follow-up, ubiquitous expanded tumor TCRs appeared there more at resection.

On each TCR cDNA molecule, a unique molecular identifier was present. TCRdb analysed the 5' RACE reads with MiXCR anew, one entry per CDR3 protein. The sample lists under 100,000 distinct CDR3 sequences; under 9% were seen once. The clonotype was recovered from a male donor with early-stage non-small cell lung cancer. The source was PBMCs, collected at surgery. The chain carries TRBV5-4 and TRBJ1-2; a weak D match, TRBD1 (5 bases). The chain's CDR3 is CASSLQANRGYTF. CDR3 nucleotide sequence: TGTGCCAGCAGCTTACAGGCGAACAGGGGCTACACCTTC.